The 18 T cell receptor beta chains listed next were all sequenced from one sample in a study of blood T cell repertoires in COVID-19. Only in-frame clones appear in the TCRdb table, and some are missing; sequencing was by immunoSEQ multiplex PCR. The sample has hundreds of thousands of clones, around 89% seen once. The sample comprised PBMCs or T cells enriched from blood (not recorded which). The source of these receptors is a middle-aged man who had recovered from COVID-19.

The chain couples TRBV7-8 to TRBJ2-1, with D maybe TRBD1 (6 bases). The CDR3 has 14 amino acids. In germline, CDR1 is SGHVS, CDR2 FQNEAQ. V lost 1 base, J lost 8 bases, and 12 bases lay in between. DNA of the CDR3: TGTGCCAGCAGCTTAGTATCTGGGGGCGATGAGCAGTTCTTC. It specifies CASSLVSGGDEQFF.

V and J are TRBV4-2 and TRBJ1-6; no clear D gene. The CDR3 has 16 amino acids. CDR1 LGHNA and CDR2 YNFKEQ come from the germline V gene. With 1 base removed from V and 8 bases from J, the gap between germline ends came to 15 bases. The CDR3 DNA reads as TGTGCCAGCAGCCAAGCGTCAGCGTCAATACATTCACCCCTCCACTTT. Translated, it gives CASSQASASIHSPLHF.

This chain uses TRBV11-3 with TRBJ2-2, with 13 bases that match TRBD2. The germline V gene has CDR1 SGHNT and CDR2 YENEEA. CDR3 length: 18 amino acids. V gave up 11 bases and J gave up 3 bases; unmatched junction bases: 15. CDR3 coding DNA: TGTGCCGGTGAATACACTAGCGGGAGGGCGGGGGACACCGGGGAGCTGTTTTTT. Residues: CAGEYTSGRAGDTGELFF.

This clone was detected only a few times. CDR3 residues: CASSPGYPEAFF. The CDR3 bases are TGTGCCAGCAGCCCCGGTTATCCTGAAGCTTTCTTT. The rearrangement joins TRBV12-3 or TRBV12-4 to TRBJ1-1; D uncertain. V was pared by 6 bases and J by 6 bases, with 11 bases between. This CDR3 has 12 residues.

CDR3 nucleotides: TGTGCCAGCAGCGACACGGGACAGAGTAATGAAAAACTGTTTTTT. Its translation is CASSDTGQSNEKLFF. The J gene is TRBJ1-4, the V gene TRBV7-6, with 7 positions matching TRBD1. The length of the CDR3 is 15 residues. Germline V gene lookup returns CDR1 SGHVS and CDR2 FNYEAQ. The V and J ends lost 5 bases and 4 bases, in that order; junction bases with no gene match: 7.

The rearrangement uses TRBV18 and TRBJ1-4; 8 bases line up with TRBD1. J gave up 0 bases and V 5 bases, and 11 bases lay outside the gene matches. From germline, CDR1 is KGHSH and CDR2 LQKENI. There are 18 residues in the CDR3. CDR3 nucleotides: TGTGCCAGCTCATCTCAGGGGGCGGACCAAACAACTAATGAAAAACTGTTTTTT. Protein sequence: CASSSQGADQTTNEKLFF.

This rearrangement joins TRBV6-4 to TRBJ2-3; D gene uncertain. The CDR3 runs 13 residues. CDR1 is MRHNA and CDR2 is SNTAGT in the germline V gene. V lost 6 bases to trimming and J lost 3 bases, with 10 bases between them. In nucleotides, the CDR3 is TGTGCCAGCAGCCCGAGCCTAACAGATACGCAGTATTTT. Its translation is CASSPSLTDTQYF.

V is TRBV7-9 and J is TRBJ2-7, with 10 bases matching TRBD1. This CDR3 comprises 15 residues. Per the germline V gene, CDR1 is SEHNR and CDR2 is FQNEAQ (reference sequence). J lost 6 bases, V lost 7 bases, and 12 bases had no gene match. The CDR3 loop is CASMPGQGRTSEQYF. The DNA of the CDR3 is TGTGCCAGCATGCCGGGACAGGGGAGGACTAGCGAGCAGTACTTC.

The chain carries TRBV2 and TRBJ1-1; 7 bases align to TRBD1. The CDR3 has 14 residues. The trim removed 7 bases at V and 1 base at J, leaving 6 bases unmatched. Germline loops: CDR1 SNHLY, CDR2 FYNNEI. Written as DNA, the CDR3 is TGTGCCAGCATCGGACAGGAAACGAACACTGAAGCTTTCTTT. It yields the protein CASIGQETNTEAFF.

The chain is built from TRBV28 and TRBJ2-7, with a weak D call TRBD2 (6 bases). With 6 bases removed from V and 7 bases from J, the gap between germline ends came to 28 bases. This CDR3 region has 17 residues. Germline V CDR1 and CDR2: MDHEN, SYDVKM. The CDR3 sequence is CASSSSRGTANAEEQYF. CDR3 in DNA: TGTGCCAGCAGCTCATCGCGCGGGACCGCCAATGCGGAAGAGCAGTACTTC.

The rearrangement links TRBV7-9 to TRBJ1-1; 7 bases align to TRBD1. J was trimmed by 2 bases and V by 1 base; bases with no gene match: 1. Germline V CDR1 and CDR2: SEHNR, FQNEAQ (reference sequence). The CDR3 contains 14 residues. The CDR3 here is CASSLEGANTEAFF. The CDR3 region has the DNA TGTGCCAGCAGCTTAGAGGGGGCTAACACTGAAGCTTTCTTT. The complete variable domain, with remaining parts taken from reference TRBV7-9 and TRBJ1-1, reads DTGVSQNPRHKITKRGQNVTFRCDPISEHNRLYWYRQTLGQGPEFLTYFQNEAQLEKSRLLSDRFSAERPKGSFSTLEIQRTEQGDSAMYLCASSLEGANTEAFFGQGTRLTVV.

V and J are TRBV5-1 and TRBJ2-2, with 8 bases matching TRBD2. The ends lost 4 bases at V and 6 bases at J; junction bases unmatched: 8. The CDR3 is 15 residues long. Germline V gives CDR1 SGHRS, CDR2 YFSETQ. The CDR3 here is CASSPSGWEAGELFF. The CDR3 DNA reads TGCGCCAGCAGCCCTAGCGGGTGGGAGGCCGGGGAGCTGTTTTTT.

The chain links TRBV5-1 to TRBJ1-2; 7 bases line up with TRBD1. The CDR3 sequence is 13 residues long. The trim removed 4 bases at V and 5 bases at J, leaving 5 bases unmatched. Germline V lookup: CDR1 SGHRS, CDR2 YFSETQ. The CDR3 reads CASSQGQQYGYTF. CDR3 nucleotides: TGCGCCAGCAGCCAGGGACAGCAGTATGGCTACACCTTC.

The chain uses TRBV2 and TRBJ2-5, with 8 bases lining up with TRBD1. This CDR3 region has 14 residues. CDR1 and CDR2 from the germline V gene are SNHLY and FYNNEI. The V gene end was trimmed by 6 bases and the J gene end by 5 bases; junction bases not matched to a gene: 8. The CDR3 nucleotides read TGTGCCAGCAGAGGGGACAGGAGTGCGGAGACCCAGTACTTC. The encoded protein is CASRGDRSAETQYF.

This chain links TRBV29-1 with TRBJ1-2; D ambiguous. The germline V gene has CDR1 SQVTM and CDR2 ANQGSEA. V lost 0 bases, J lost 3 bases, and 14 bases lay in between. The CDR3 runs 15 residues. This CDR3 reads CSVEDLGEKYYGYTF. The CDR3 nucleotides read TGCAGCGTTGAAGATCTTGGAGAAAAATACTATGGCTACACCTTC.

The rearrangement links TRBV6-5 to TRBJ1-1, with TRBD1 identical over 8 bases. The CDR3 loop spans 13 amino acids. V lost 2 bases and J lost 9; bases outside the gene matches: 5. Germline V gene sequence: CDR1 MNHEY, CDR2 SVGAGI. CDR3 bases: TGTGCCAGCAGTTACGTGACAGGGGAAAAAGCTTTCTTT. The encoded protein is CASSYVTGEKAFF.

V gene TRBV28 combines with J gene TRBJ2-2, with D possibly being TRBD1 (5 bases). This CDR3 region has 14 residues. Germline CDR1 MDHEN, CDR2 SYDVKM. The V end was cut by 2 bases, the J end by 6 bases, with 10 bases between. Here the CDR3 reads CASSLLQVAGELFF. DNA for the CDR3: TGTGCCAGCAGTTTACTACAGGTGGCCGGGGAGCTGTTTTTT.

The CDR3 loop is CASSGDRVTGELFF. The DNA of the CDR3 is TGTGCCAGCAGCGGAGACAGGGTAACCGGGGAGCTGTTTTTT. The V and J genes are TRBV9 and TRBJ2-2, with TRBD1 identical over 7 bases. The V gene end was trimmed by 3 bases and the J gene end by 5 bases; junction bases not matched to a gene: 4. The CDR3 consists of 14 residues. Germline values: CDR1 SGDLS, CDR2 YYNGEE.